This TCR beta chain is drawn from a study of vaccination and CD4 T cells after COVID-19. Study-level information: Two of the convalescents were Hispanic, and convalescents were six males and four females. From HCoV-229E, HCoV-OC43, HCoV-NL63 and SARS-CoV-2, overlapping spike peptides were used to stimulate the cells. Controls used CEFX viral epitopes (positive), HIV-1 Nef peptides (negative), or no peptide.

The Oncomine TCR Beta short-read assay sequenced DNA from cultured CD4+ T cells. Extraction of genomic DNA was performed on cultured CD4+ T cells. TCRdb itself ran the PCR reads through MiXCR, one entry per CDR3 protein. This table holds 8,000 to 9,500 distinct CDR3 sequences, under 40% found once. Judged by abundance, this clonotype is large. The antigen is unknown. Germline CDR1 reads SNHLY; CDR2 reads FYNNEI. The V and J ends lost 8 bases and 6 bases respectively, with 8 bases between them. CDR3 length: 12 amino acids. Specified treatment: approximately 9-day PBMC culture with coronavirus spike peptide pools or control peptides (ViraFEST assay). Prior to the COVID-19 pandemic (2011-2018), the unexposed donor's CD4+ T cells were collected.

Source material: CD4+ T cells from blood, cultured in vitro. This sequence originates from a human donor in good health. V and J are TRBV2 and TRBJ1-6; D is unclear. The CDR3 nucleotides are TGTGCCAGCTGTATGTCTAATTCACCCCTCCACTTT. This sequence encodes CASCMSNSPLHF.